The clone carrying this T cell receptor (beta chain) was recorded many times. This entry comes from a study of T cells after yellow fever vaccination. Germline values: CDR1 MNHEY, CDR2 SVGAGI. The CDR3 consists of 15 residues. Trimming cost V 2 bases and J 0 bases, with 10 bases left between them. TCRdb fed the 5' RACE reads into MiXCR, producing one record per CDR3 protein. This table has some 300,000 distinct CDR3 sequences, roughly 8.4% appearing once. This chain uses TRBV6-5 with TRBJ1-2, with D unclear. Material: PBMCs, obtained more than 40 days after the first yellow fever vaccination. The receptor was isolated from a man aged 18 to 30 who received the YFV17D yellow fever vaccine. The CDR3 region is CASSYGPASNYGYTF. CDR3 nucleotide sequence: TGTGCCAGCAGTTACGGACCAGCCTCTAACTATGGCTACACCTTC.